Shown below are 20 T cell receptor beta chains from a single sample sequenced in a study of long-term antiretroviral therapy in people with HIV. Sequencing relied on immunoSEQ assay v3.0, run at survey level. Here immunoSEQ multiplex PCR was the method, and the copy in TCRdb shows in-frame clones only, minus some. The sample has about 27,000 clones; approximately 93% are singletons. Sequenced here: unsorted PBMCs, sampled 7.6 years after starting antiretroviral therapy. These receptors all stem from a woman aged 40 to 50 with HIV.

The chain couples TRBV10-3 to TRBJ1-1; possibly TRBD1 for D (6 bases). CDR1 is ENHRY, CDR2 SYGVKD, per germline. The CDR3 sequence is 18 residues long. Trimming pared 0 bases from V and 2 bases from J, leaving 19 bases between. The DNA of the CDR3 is TGTGCCATCAGTGAGTCGACGGACAGTCGACGCTCCAACACTGAAGCTTTCTTT. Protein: CAISESTDSRRSNTEAFF.

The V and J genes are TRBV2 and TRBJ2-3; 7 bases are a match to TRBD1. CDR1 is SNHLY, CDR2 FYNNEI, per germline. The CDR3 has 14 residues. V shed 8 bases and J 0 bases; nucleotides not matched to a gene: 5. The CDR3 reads CASLWTGSTDTQYF. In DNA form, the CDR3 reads TGTGCCAGCCTATGGACAGGAAGCACAGATACGCAGTATTTT.

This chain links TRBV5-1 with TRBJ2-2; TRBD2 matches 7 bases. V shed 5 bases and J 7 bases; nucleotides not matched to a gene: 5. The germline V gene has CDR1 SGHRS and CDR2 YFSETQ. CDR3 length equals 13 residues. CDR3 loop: CASSVAGHGELFF. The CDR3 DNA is TGCGCCAGCAGTGTAGCGGGCCACGGGGAGCTGTTTTTT.

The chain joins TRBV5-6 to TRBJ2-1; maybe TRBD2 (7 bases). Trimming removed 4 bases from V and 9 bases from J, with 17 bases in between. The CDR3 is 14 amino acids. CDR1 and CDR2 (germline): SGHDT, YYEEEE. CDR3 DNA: TGTGCCAGCAGCACGGCCGGAGGGGGGGGTGAGCAGTTCTTC. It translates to CASSTAGGGGEQFF.

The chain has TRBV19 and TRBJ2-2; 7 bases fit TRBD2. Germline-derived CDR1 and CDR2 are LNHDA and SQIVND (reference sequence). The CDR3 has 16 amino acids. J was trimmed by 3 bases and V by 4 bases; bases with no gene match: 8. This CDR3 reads CASSSGEGSDTGELFF. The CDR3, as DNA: TGTGCCAGTAGTAGCGGGGAGGGCTCGGACACCGGGGAGCTGTTTTTT.

The DNA of the CDR3 is TGTGCCAGCAGCTTACCGGACGAGGACAATGAGCAGTTCTTC. This translates into CASSLPDEDNEQFF. The chain couples TRBV6-5 to TRBJ2-1; D is unresolved. The V and J ends lost 6 bases and 5 bases respectively, with 14 bases between them. This CDR3 is 14 amino acids long. Looked up from germline, CDR1 is MNHEY and CDR2 is SVGAGI.

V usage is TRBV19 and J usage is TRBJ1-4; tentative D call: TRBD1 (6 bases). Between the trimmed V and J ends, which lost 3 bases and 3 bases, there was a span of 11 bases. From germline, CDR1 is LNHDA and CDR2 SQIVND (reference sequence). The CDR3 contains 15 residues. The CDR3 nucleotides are TGTGCCAGTAGTATGGACAGTCCACCTAATGAAAAACTGTTTTTT. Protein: CASSMDSPPNEKLFF.

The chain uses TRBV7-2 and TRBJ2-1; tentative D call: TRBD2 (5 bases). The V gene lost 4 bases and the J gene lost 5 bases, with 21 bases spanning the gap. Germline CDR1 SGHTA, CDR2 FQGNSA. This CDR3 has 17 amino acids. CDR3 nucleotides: TGTGCCAGCAGCTCCAGTCCGGGATTCCCGACGGACAATGAGCAGTTCTTC. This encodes CASSSSPGFPTDNEQFF.

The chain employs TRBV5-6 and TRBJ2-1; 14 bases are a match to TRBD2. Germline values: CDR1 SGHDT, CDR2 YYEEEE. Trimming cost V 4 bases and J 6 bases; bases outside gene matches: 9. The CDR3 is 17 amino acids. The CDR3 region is CASSLRRLAGGLNEQFF. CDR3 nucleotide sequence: TGTGCCAGCAGCCTGAGAAGACTAGCGGGGGGGCTCAATGAGCAGTTCTTC. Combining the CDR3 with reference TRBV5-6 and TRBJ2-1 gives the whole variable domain DAGVTQSPTHLIKTRGQQVTLRCSPKSGHDTVSWYQQALGQGPQFIFQYYEEEERQRGNFPDRFSGHQFPNYSSELNVNALLLGDSALYLCASSLRRLAGGLNEQFFGPGTRLTVL.

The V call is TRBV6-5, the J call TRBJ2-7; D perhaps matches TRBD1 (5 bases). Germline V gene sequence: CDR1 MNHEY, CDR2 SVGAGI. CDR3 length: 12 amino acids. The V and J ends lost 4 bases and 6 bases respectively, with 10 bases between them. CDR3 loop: CASSFQTAEQYF. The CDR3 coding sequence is TGTGCCAGCAGTTTCCAGACAGCCGAGCAGTACTTC.

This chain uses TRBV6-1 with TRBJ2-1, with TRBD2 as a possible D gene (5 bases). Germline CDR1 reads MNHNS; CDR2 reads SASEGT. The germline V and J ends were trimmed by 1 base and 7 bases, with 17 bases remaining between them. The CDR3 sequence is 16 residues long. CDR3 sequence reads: CASSEGAGGRLNEQFF. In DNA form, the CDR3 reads TGTGCCAGCAGTGAAGGAGCAGGCGGGCGGTTGAATGAGCAGTTCTTC.

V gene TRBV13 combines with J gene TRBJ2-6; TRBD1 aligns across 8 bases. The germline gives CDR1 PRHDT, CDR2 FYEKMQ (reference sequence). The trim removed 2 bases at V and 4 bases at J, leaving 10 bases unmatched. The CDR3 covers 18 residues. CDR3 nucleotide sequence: TGTGCCAGCAGCTTAAGTCCCCTCAGGGGGCCCGGGGCCAACGTCCTGACTTTC. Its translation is CASSLSPLRGPGANVLTF.

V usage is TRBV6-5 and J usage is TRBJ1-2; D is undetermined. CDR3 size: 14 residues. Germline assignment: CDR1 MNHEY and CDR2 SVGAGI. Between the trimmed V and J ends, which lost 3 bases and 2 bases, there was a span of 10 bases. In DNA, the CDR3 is TGTGCCAGCAGTTATCTGGACGGCAACTATGGCTACACCTTC. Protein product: CASSYLDGNYGYTF.

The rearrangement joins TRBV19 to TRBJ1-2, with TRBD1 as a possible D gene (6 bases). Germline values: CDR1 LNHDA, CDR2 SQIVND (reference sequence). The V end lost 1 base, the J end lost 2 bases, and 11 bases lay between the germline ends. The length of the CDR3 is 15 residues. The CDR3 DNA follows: TGTGCCAGTAGTATAGGCGGGGGCAGGAACTATGGCTACACCTTC. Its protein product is CASSIGGGRNYGYTF.

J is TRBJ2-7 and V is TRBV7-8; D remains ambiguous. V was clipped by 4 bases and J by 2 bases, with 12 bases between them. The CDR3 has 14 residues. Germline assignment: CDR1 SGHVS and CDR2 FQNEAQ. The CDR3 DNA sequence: TGTGCCAGCAGCTCAGGTGGGCGAACCTACGAGCAGTACTTC. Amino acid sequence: CASSSGGRTYEQYF.

CDR3 DNA sequence: TGTGCCAGCAGCAAAGGGCAGGGCCCCAGATACGAGCAGTACTTC. Translated: CASSKGQGPRYEQYF. The V and J genes are TRBV21-1 and TRBJ2-7; TRBD1, the D gene given by the table, was not confirmed from the DNA. TRBV21-1 is marked as a pseudogene. This CDR3 region has 15 residues.

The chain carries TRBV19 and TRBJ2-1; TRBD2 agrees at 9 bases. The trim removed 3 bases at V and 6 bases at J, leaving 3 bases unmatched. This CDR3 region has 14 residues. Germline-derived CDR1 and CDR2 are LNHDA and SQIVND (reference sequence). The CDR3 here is CASSMAGGRNEQFF. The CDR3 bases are TGTGCCAGTAGTATGGCGGGGGGGCGCAATGAGCAGTTCTTC.

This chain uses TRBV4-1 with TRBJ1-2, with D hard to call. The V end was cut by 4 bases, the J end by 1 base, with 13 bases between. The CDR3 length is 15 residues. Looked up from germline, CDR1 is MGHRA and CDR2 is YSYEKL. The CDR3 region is CASSPRAESNYGYTF. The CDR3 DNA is TGCGCCAGCAGCCCCCGGGCAGAGAGTAACTATGGCTACACCTTC.

The CDR3 DNA reads TGTGCCAGCAGCCGACAGAACACTGAAGCTTTCTTT. Amino acids: CASSRQNTEAFF. The gene calls are TRBV6-6 and TRBJ1-1; D unresolved. The germline CDR1 and CDR2 sequences are MNHNY and SVGAGI (reference sequence). V lost 6 bases to trimming and J lost 1 base, with 6 bases between them. The CDR3 runs 12 residues.

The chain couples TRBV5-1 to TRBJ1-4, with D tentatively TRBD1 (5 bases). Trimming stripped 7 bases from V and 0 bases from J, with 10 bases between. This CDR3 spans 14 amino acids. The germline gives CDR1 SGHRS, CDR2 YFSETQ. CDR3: CASSPTATNEKLFF. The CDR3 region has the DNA TGCGCCAGCTCCCCGACAGCAACTAATGAAAAACTGTTTTTT.